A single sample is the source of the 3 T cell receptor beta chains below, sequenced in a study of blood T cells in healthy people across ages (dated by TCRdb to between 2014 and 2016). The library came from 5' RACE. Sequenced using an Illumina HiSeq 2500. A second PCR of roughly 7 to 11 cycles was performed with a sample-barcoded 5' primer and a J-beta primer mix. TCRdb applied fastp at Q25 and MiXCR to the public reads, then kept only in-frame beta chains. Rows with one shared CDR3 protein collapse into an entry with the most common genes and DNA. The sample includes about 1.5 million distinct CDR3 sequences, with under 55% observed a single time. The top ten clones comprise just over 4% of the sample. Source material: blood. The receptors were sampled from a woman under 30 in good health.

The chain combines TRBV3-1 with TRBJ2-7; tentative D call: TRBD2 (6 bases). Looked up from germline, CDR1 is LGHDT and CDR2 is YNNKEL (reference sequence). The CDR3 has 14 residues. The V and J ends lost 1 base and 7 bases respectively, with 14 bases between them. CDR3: CASSQVTGAGEQYF. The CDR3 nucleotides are TGTGCCAGCAGCCAAGTAACCGGGGCGGGGGAGCAGTACTTC.

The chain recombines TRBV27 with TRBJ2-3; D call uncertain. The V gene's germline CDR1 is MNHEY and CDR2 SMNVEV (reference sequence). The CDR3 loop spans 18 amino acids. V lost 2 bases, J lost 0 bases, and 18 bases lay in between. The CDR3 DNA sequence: TGTGCCAGCAGTTTAGTTTCATCCGCACTAACTAGCACAGATACGCAGTATTTT. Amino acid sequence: CASSLVSSALTSTDTQYF.

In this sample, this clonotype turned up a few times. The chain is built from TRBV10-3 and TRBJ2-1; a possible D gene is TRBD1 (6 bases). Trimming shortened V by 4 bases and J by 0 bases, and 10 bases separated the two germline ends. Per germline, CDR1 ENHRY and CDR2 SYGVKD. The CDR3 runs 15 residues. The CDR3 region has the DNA TGTGCCATCAGTGGGGACAAGAGCTCCTACAATGAGCAGTTCTTC. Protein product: CAISGDKSSYNEQFF.